These 18 T cell receptor beta chains share one sample of origin, sequenced in a study of CD8+ T cells in alopecia areata (dated by TCRdb to about 2018). The time point label, read with the paper, signifies: 4 weeks on oral tofacitinib. The treatment or condition label corresponds to: oral pan-JAK inhibitor, 5-10 mg twice daily. Library prep was done by the immunoSEQ multiplex PCR assay. RNA was extracted from all samples and reverse transcribed into cDNA, which served as template for TCR sequencing. The table comes from immuneACCESS by way of TCRdb, which keeps in-frame sequences with V and J called. Part of the clones is missing from these tables; in studies checked, under half for an unresolved V gene and the rest for unknown reasons. Present in this sample are 140,000 to 150,000 clones, roughly 54% of which were seen just once. More than 15% of the sample belongs to the ten largest clones. The sequences come from CD8+ T cells sorted from blood, collected at week 4, from a patient treated with tofacitinib. These receptors all stem from a human donor with alopecia areata.

The chain combines TRBV23-1 with TRBJ1-5; D is perhaps TRBD1 (5 bases). TRBV23-1 is an ORF, with its function uncertain. The CDR3 consists of 12 residues. The ends were cut back, 8 bases at V and 12 bases at J, with 17 bases in the middle. The CDR3 DNA is TGCGCCAGCGGGCAGGGAGGTGGCGGCCAGCATTTT. Protein sequence: CASGQGGGGQHF.

This clone showed up just a few times. This chain links TRBV5-1 with TRBJ1-1; TRBD1 is a possible D gene (6 bases). This CDR3 is 14 amino acids long. Germline V gene sequence: CDR1 SGHRS, CDR2 YFSETQ. The V and J ends lost 7 bases and 4 bases respectively, with 17 bases between them. Here the CDR3 DNA reads TGCGCCAGCGTACCTGGATGGGGGGCCACTGAAGCTTTCTTT. Protein product: CASVPGWGATEAFF. Complete variable domain (other parts from reference TRBV5-1 and TRBJ1-1): KAGVTQTPRYLIKTRGQQVTLSCSPISGHRSVSWYQQTPGQGLQFLFEYFSETQRNKGNFPGRFSGRQFSNSRSEMNVSTLELGDSALYLCASVPGWGATEAFFGQGTRLTVV.

This clone was detected only a few times. The rearrangement links TRBV19 to TRBJ2-7, with D possibly TRBD2 on 6 matching bases. V was shortened by 5 bases and J by 1 base, with 12 bases between the two germline ends. Germline V lookup: CDR1 LNHDA, CDR2 SQIVND (reference sequence). The CDR3 length is 14 residues. The CDR3 spells CASSRRGRSYEQYF. The CDR3 region has the DNA TGTGCCAGTAGTCGGCGGGGACGATCCTACGAGCAGTACTTC.

The chain links TRBV5-1 to TRBJ1-6, with D hard to call. Germline V gene lookup returns CDR1 SGHRS and CDR2 YFSETQ. This CDR3 region has 14 residues. Trimming took 4 bases from V and 9 from J, leaving 14 bases between them. DNA of the CDR3: TGCGCCAGCAGCCCTTTTGGAGACGTTTCACCCCTCCACTTT. Protein sequence: CASSPFGDVSPLHF.

This clone showed up just a few times. CDR3 loop: CASSLVPDSGANVLTF. The CDR3 DNA follows: TGCGCCAGCAGCTTGGTACCTGACTCTGGGGCCAACGTCCTGACTTTC. This chain uses TRBV5-1 with TRBJ2-6; D uncertain. Trimming took off 0 bases at V and 0 bases at J, with 7 bases between the two ends. The CDR3 loop spans 16 amino acids. Germline V lookup: CDR1 SGHRS, CDR2 YFSETQ.

Comment on this clone: This sequence is one base from a far larger clone and is likely a read error. The sample contains more than one DNA sequence encoding this CDR3. The chain employs TRBV13 and TRBJ2-7, with no clear D. The germline V gene has CDR1 PRHDT and CDR2 FYEKMQ (reference sequence). The CDR3 runs to 12 residues. V was clipped by 4 bases and J by 0 bases, with 4 bases between them. The CDR3 sequence: CASSSSSYEQYF. CDR3 coding DNA: TGTGCCAGCAGCTCTAGCTCCTACGAGCAGTACTTC. The entire variable domain, with the rest obtained from reference TRBV13 and TRBJ2-7, is as follows: AAGVIQSPRHLIKEKRETATLKCYPIPRHDTVYWYQQGPGQDPQFLISFYEKMQSDKGSIPDRFSAQQFSDYHSELNMSSLELGDSALYFCASSSSSYEQYFGPGTRLTVT.

The chain uses TRBV27 and TRBJ2-7; D gene uncertain. Germline V gene sequence: CDR1 MNHEY, CDR2 SMNVEV (reference sequence). Trimming stripped 6 bases from V and 0 bases from J, with 9 bases between. The CDR3 is 13 amino acids. CDR3 sequence reads: CASSPGLSYEQYF. CDR3 in DNA: TGTGCCAGCAGCCCGGGCCTCTCCTACGAGCAGTACTTC.

This clone was found a few times. The chain is built from TRBV5-6 and TRBJ1-5; maybe TRBD1 (5 bases). The length of the CDR3 is 13 residues. Trimming cost V 4 bases and J 8 bases, with 13 bases left between them. The germline CDR1 and CDR2 sequences are SGHDT and YYEEEE. The CDR3 bases are TGTGCCAGCAGCCCGTCTGGGACTAAGCCCCAGCATTTT. Translated: CASSPSGTKPQHF. Combining the CDR3 with reference TRBV5-6 and TRBJ1-5 gives the whole variable domain DAGVTQSPTHLIKTRGQQVTLRCSPKSGHDTVSWYQQALGQGPQFIFQYYEEEERQRGNFPDRFSGHQFPNYSSELNVNALLLGDSALYLCASSPSGTKPQHFGDGTRLSIL.

The rearrangement links TRBV27 to TRBJ2-7; D uncertain. CDR3 size: 15 residues. Looked up from germline, CDR1 is MNHEY and CDR2 is SMNVEV (reference sequence). Trimming stripped 2 bases from V and 3 bases from J, with 14 bases between. CDR3 sequence reads: CASSLELGQNYEQYF. DNA of the CDR3: TGTGCCAGCAGTTTAGAACTTGGGCAGAACTACGAGCAGTACTTC.

This clone was counted ten times or more. The chain carries TRBV6-4 and TRBJ2-3, with 9 bases aligning to TRBD2. J was trimmed by 1 base and V by 4 bases; bases with no gene match: 0. Looked up from germline, CDR1 is MRHNA and CDR2 is SNTAGT. The CDR3 length is 14 residues. The CDR3 spells CASSGTSGTDTQYF. In DNA form, the CDR3 reads TGTGCCAGCAGTGGGACTAGCGGCACAGATACGCAGTATTTT.

The chain combines TRBV9 with TRBJ2-7; 9 bases line up with TRBD1. The V segment lost 3 bases and the J segment 5 bases; nucleotides outside the gene matches: 3. Germline V gives CDR1 SGDLS, CDR2 YYNGEE. The CDR3 consists of 13 residues. The CDR3 protein is CASSGDREDEQYF. Here the CDR3 DNA reads TGTGCCAGCAGCGGGGACAGGGAAGACGAGCAGTACTTC.

Here the CDR3 reads CAWNSEGGWQETQYF. In nucleotides, the CDR3 is TGTGCCTGGAACTCCGAAGGGGGATGGCAAGAGACCCAGTACTTC. This rearrangement joins TRBV30 to TRBJ2-5; TRBD1 is a possible D gene (6 bases). V lost 4 bases to trimming and J lost 2 bases, with 17 bases between them. Germline assignment: CDR1 GTSNPN and CDR2 SVGIG (reference sequence). This CDR3 is built from 15 residues.

The DNA for the CDR3 is TGTGCCTGGAGTGTACAGGGGTCTTCACCCCTCCACTTT. Translation: CAWSVQGSSPLHF. The V and J genes are TRBV30 and TRBJ1-6; 7 nucleotides match TRBD1. Trimming cost V 0 bases and J 9 bases; bases outside gene matches: 2. In germline, CDR1 is GTSNPN, CDR2 SVGIG (reference sequence). The CDR3 consists of 13 residues.

This clone was counted a few times. Different DNA sequences within this sample yield the same CDR3. The chain couples TRBV4-3 to TRBJ1-4; D not certain. The CDR3 is 15 residues long. The ends were cut back, 4 bases at V and 0 bases at J, with 9 bases in the middle. Germline CDR1 reads LGHNA; CDR2 reads YSLEER. The CDR3 DNA sequence: TGCGCCAGCAGCCCCACCTTTGCAACTAATGAAAAACTGTTTTTT. Residues: CASSPTFATNEKLFF.

The CDR3 spells CASSPADEQYF. For the CDR3, the DNA is TGTGCCAGCAGTCCCGCGGACGAGCAGTACTTC. The chain couples TRBV7-9 to TRBJ2-7; D is unclear. CDR3 size: 11 residues. V was cut by 6 bases and J by 5 bases, with 8 bases left in between. Germline V gives CDR1 SEHNR, CDR2 FQNEAQ (reference sequence). The full variable domain, rest sourced from reference TRBV7-9 and TRBJ2-7, is DTGVSQNPRHKITKRGQNVTFRCDPISEHNRLYWYRQTLGQGPEFLTYFQNEAQLEKSRLLSDRFSAERPKGSFSTLEIQRTEQGDSAMYLCASSPADEQYFGPGTRLTVT.

This clone was observed a few times. The V gene is TRBV5-6, the J gene TRBJ2-1, with 8 bases aligning to TRBD1. J gave up 6 bases and V 2 bases, and 7 bases lay outside the gene matches. Germline V gene lookup returns CDR1 SGHDT and CDR2 YYEEEE. CDR3 length equals 15 residues. This CDR3 reads CASSFSLTGVNEQFF. In nucleotides, the CDR3 is TGTGCCAGCAGCTTCTCCTTGACAGGGGTCAATGAGCAGTTCTTC. Supplemented by reference TRBV5-6 and TRBJ2-1, the full variable domain reads DAGVTQSPTHLIKTRGQQVTLRCSPKSGHDTVSWYQQALGQGPQFIFQYYEEEERQRGNFPDRFSGHQFPNYSSELNVNALLLGDSALYLCASSFSLTGVNEQFFGPGTRLTVL.

The V and J genes are TRBV23-1 and TRBJ1-5, with D perhaps matching TRBD1 (5 bases). TRBV23-1 is an ORF; its function is uncertain. The CDR3 totals 17 residues. Between the trimmed V and J ends, which lost 6 bases and 3 bases, there was a span of 21 bases. CDR3 bases: TGCGCCAGCAGACTAGTAACGGGGCTAGATAACAATCAGCCCCAGCATTTT. Encoded protein: CASRLVTGLDNNQPQHF.

J is TRBJ1-1 and V is TRBV27; weak D call: TRBD1 (5 bases). Germline V gene lookup returns CDR1 MNHEY and CDR2 SMNVEV (reference sequence). The length of the CDR3 is 14 residues. V was cut by 3 bases and J by 6 bases, with 14 bases left in between. The CDR3 DNA reads as TGTGCCAGCAGTTTTGGAGCGGGACGGTCTGAAGCTTTCTTT. This encodes CASSFGAGRSEAFF.